This passage covers 19 T cell receptor beta chains from one sample sequenced in a study of Tregs in tolerant kidney transplant recipients. Related graft donors supplied nonmyeloablative bone marrow transplants, and mixed chimerism was transient. The data were produced by immunoSEQ multiplex PCR, yet TCRdb's version contains in-frame clones alone and is incomplete. Its table lists about 23,000 clones. The sequences come from CD4+ T cells from blood (PBMCs), collected 6 months after the transplant. The receptors here all came from a human patient who received a combined kidney and bone marrow transplant. Some T cells may be the graft donor's.

Points on this clone: Coverage ceases 3 residues before the CDR3 finishes, and the germline J gene fills in the end. The chain carries TRBV19 and TRBJ1-2; no reliable D call. The CDR3 runs 15 residues. Trimming removed 3 bases at V and 3 bases at J, with 14 bases between. From germline, CDR1 is LNHDA and CDR2 SQIVND (reference sequence). CDR3 bases read: TGTGCCAGTAGTATTCGGCTCAGGATGGACTATGGC. The encoded protein is CASSIRLRMDYG. The CDR3 reads in full as CASSIRLRMDYGYTF.

A note on this clone: One end of the junction does not line up with germline, which may come from a read error. The read halts 3 residues ahead of the CDR3 end, with the missing end drawn from the germline J gene. This chain joins TRBV4-2 and TRBJ2-5; possibly TRBD1 for D (5 bases). The germline gives CDR1 LGHNA, CDR2 YNFKEQ. The CDR3 length is 15 residues. The part of the CDR3 DNA that was read is TGCGCCAGCAGCCCGTCGAGACAGAGAGAAGAGACC. Residues: CASSPSRQREET. The complete CDR3 protein is CASSPSRQREETQYF.

About this clone: The read is 3 residues too short to cover the CDR3 end, so that end is filled in from the germline J gene. The chain is built from TRBV30 and TRBJ1-6; D unclear. Germline loops: CDR1 GTSNPN, CDR2 SVGIG (reference sequence). Trimming stripped 4 bases from V and 8 bases from J, with 18 bases between. This CDR3 region has 15 residues. The CDR3 spells CAWMPFSAADSPLHF. Incomplete CDR3 DNA: TGTGCCTGGATGCCCTTCAGCGCGGCGGATTCACCC. The complete variable domain, with remaining parts taken from reference TRBV30 and TRBJ1-6, reads SQTIHQWPATLVQPVGSPLSLECTVEGTSNPNLYWYRQAAGRGLQLLFYSVGIGQISSEVPQNLSASRPQDRQFILSSKKLLLSDSGFYLCAWMPFSAADSPLHFGNGTRLTVT.

A remark on this clone: The CDR3 end falls 3 residues outside the read, so it is completed with the germline J gene. The chain couples TRBV14 to TRBJ1-1; 9 bases line up with TRBD1. The CDR3 sequence is 13 residues long. J lost 5 bases, V lost 8 bases, and 6 bases had no gene match. Germline assignment: CDR1 SGHDN and CDR2 FVKESK. The CDR3 protein is CASLRQGDTEAFF. The CDR3 DNA, read in part, is TGTGCCAGCCTTAGACAGGGGGATACTGAA.

As for this clone: The read is 3 residues too short to cover the CDR3 end, so that end is filled in from the germline J gene. The chain couples TRBV5-1 to TRBJ2-7; the match to TRBD2 covers 8 bases. The CDR3 spans 15 residues. V shed 0 bases, J shed 3 bases, and the junction held 5 bases outside the gene matches. Germline loops: CDR1 SGHRS, CDR2 YFSETQ. This CDR3 is CASSLDTSGFYEQYF. The covered CDR3 bases are TGCGCCAGCAGCTTGGACACTAGCGGTTTCTACGAG.

As to this clone: Read sequence stops 3 residues before the CDR3 end, and the germline J gene provides the missing end. The chain is built from TRBV11-2 and TRBJ1-2; 8 nucleotides agree with TRBD1. The CDR3 length is 14 residues. Germline CDR1 is SGHAT and CDR2 is FQNNGV. CDR3 amino acids: CASSLVTGDGGYTF. The CDR3 bases that were read are TGTGCCAGCAGCTTAGTGACAGGGGACGGGGGC.

As regards this clone: The read halts 3 residues ahead of the CDR3 end, with the missing end drawn from the germline J gene. This chain uses TRBV11-3 with TRBJ2-3, with a tentative D call TRBD1 (6 bases). Trimming took off 2 bases at V and 4 bases at J, with 10 bases between the two ends. This CDR3 has 14 residues. Germline V lookup: CDR1 SGHNT, CDR2 YENEEA. The CDR3 reads CASSLWDIPDTQYF. The CDR3 DNA, read in part, is TGTGCCAGCAGCTTATGGGACATTCCAGATACG.

On this clone: The CDR3 end falls 3 residues outside the read, so it is completed with the germline J gene. The chain employs TRBV28 and TRBJ2-5; 8 nucleotides agree with TRBD2. Unmatched junction bases numbered 11, after V lost 3 bases and J lost 2 bases. CDR3 length: 17 residues. Germline values: CDR1 MDHEN, CDR2 SYDVKM. This CDR3 is CASSFPGGSGIQETQYF. The sequenced part of the CDR3 DNA is TGTGCCAGCAGTTTCCCAGGTGGTAGCGGGATACAAGAGACC.

Comment on this clone: The read is 3 residues too short to cover the CDR3 end, so that end is filled in from the germline J gene. The chain is built from TRBV7-9 and TRBJ2-3; D gene uncertain. Trimming cost V 1 base and J 0 bases, with 8 bases left between them. The CDR3 covers 15 residues. CDR1 is SEHNR and CDR2 is FQNEAQ in the germline V gene (reference sequence). The chain's CDR3 is CASSLDGYSTDTQYF. CDR3 DNA (partial): TGTGCCAGCAGCTTAGACGGTTATAGCACAGATACG.

Remarks on this clone: The CDR3 extends 3 residues past the end of the read, so its final part is completed from the germline J gene. This chain joins TRBV19 and TRBJ1-2, with 12 positions matching TRBD1. The germline V gene has CDR1 LNHDA and CDR2 SQIVND (reference sequence). This CDR3 has 18 amino acids. Partial CDR3 DNA: TGTGCCAGTAGTAACACCGGGACAGGGGGCTCTCTATCAAGCGGC. It yields the protein CASSNTGTGGSLSSG. The whole CDR3 is CASSNTGTGGSLSSGYTF.

Note on this clone: The read ends 3 residues shy of where the CDR3 ends; the end is completed using the germline J gene. This sequence joins TRBV7-2 and TRBJ2-2, with D possibly being TRBD1 (5 bases). Between the trimmed V and J ends, which lost 0 bases and 5 bases, there was a span of 13 bases. Germline CDR1 reads SGHTA; CDR2 reads FQGNSA. The CDR3 is 16 residues long. Partial CDR3 DNA: TGTGCCAGCAGCTTAGCCGGGTCACCAGGGACCGGGGAG. It is translated as CASSLAGSPGTGE. The CDR3 in full is CASSLAGSPGTGELFF.

On this clone: The sequenced fragment ends 3 residues before the CDR3 boundary, so the rest is inferred from the germline J gene. The chain has TRBV7-9 and TRBJ1-6, with TRBD1 identical over 9 bases. CDR1 is SEHNR, CDR2 FQNEAQ, per germline (reference sequence). V lost 1 base and J lost 9; bases outside the gene matches: 4. CDR3 length equals 15 residues. CDR3 DNA (partial): TGTGCCAGCAGCTTAGAGGGACAGGGATCTTCACCC. It is translated as CASSLEGQGSSP. The full CDR3 sequence reads CASSLEGQGSSPLHF.

Note on this clone: The CDR3 extends 3 residues past the end of the read, so its final part is completed from the germline J gene. The chain combines TRBV20-1 with TRBJ2-3, with D maybe TRBD2 (6 bases). Germline-derived CDR1 and CDR2 are DFQATT and SNEGSKA (reference sequence). The CDR3 spans 15 residues. V shed 3 bases and J shed 2 bases, with 15 bases lying between them. CDR3 bases read: TGCAGTGCTAGCGTGGAAGCGGGCCCCACAGATACG. It is translated as CSASVEAGPTDT. The entire CDR3 reads CSASVEAGPTDTQYF.

To note about this clone: The read gets to within 3 residues of the CDR3 end, and the germline J gene fills in the rest. This sequence joins TRBV5-1 and TRBJ2-3, with 9 bases matching TRBD2. CDR1 and CDR2 (germline): SGHRS, YFSETQ. J lost 6 bases, V lost 8 bases, and 4 bases had no gene match. This CDR3 comprises 12 residues. The CDR3 is CASSGTSDTQYF. The sequenced CDR3 bases are TGCGCCAGTTCCGGGACTAGCGATACG. Full variable domain (missing parts from reference TRBV5-1 and TRBJ2-3): KAGVTQTPRYLIKTRGQQVTLSCSPISGHRSVSWYQQTPGQGLQFLFEYFSETQRNKGNFPGRFSGRQFSNSRSEMNVSTLELGDSALYLCASSGTSDTQYFGPGTRLTVL.

For this clone: With the read ending 3 residues before the CDR3 end, the germline J gene is used to fill in that end. The chain recombines TRBV6-2 or TRBV6-3 with TRBJ1-1; the match to TRBD1 covers 10 bases. This CDR3 is built from 14 residues. Germline assignment: CDR1 MNHEY and CDR2 SVGEGT. Losses at the gene ends were 5 bases for V and 4 bases for J; bases not matched to a gene: 4. The CDR3 bases that were read are TGTGCCAGCAGTCAGACAGGGGGCCGCACTGAA. It specifies CASSQTGGRTE. The full-length CDR3 reads as CASSQTGGRTEAFF.

The CDR3 here is CASSYWGSGYYEQYF. The DNA read from the CDR3 is TGTGCCAGCAGTTACTGGGGTAGCGGGTACTACGAG. The rearrangement joins TRBV6-2 or TRBV6-3 to TRBJ2-7; 7 nucleotides align to TRBD2. The CDR3 end lies 3 residues beyond the end of the read and is filled in from the germline J gene. CDR1 is MNHEY and CDR2 is SVGEGT in the germline V gene. The CDR3 is 15 residues long. V shed 1 base and J 3 bases; nucleotides not matched to a gene: 6.

Turning to this clone: The read finishes 3 residues shy of the CDR3 end, and the germline J gene is used to complete it. The chain joins TRBV5-1 to TRBJ2-1; 7 positions match TRBD2. CDR1 SGHRS and CDR2 YFSETQ come from the germline V gene. With 0 bases clipped from V and 3 bases from J, the junction kept 21 bases outside the gene matches. This CDR3 spans 21 amino acids. The CDR3 loop is CASSLADSWGLTGSFYNEQFF. CDR3 bases read: TGCGCCAGCAGCTTGGCCGACAGTTGGGGACTAACGGGGAGTTTCTACAATGAG.

The CDR3 loop reads CASSEARVAFF. The sequenced CDR3 bases are TGTGCCAGCAGTGAAGCGCGGGTA. The rearrangement uses TRBV2 and TRBJ1-1; D gene ambiguous. The CDR3 is cut off 3 residues early in the read; its end comes from the germline J gene. Germline V CDR1 and CDR2: SNHLY, FYNNEI. This CDR3 spans 11 amino acids.

Turning to this clone: The read falls 3 residues short of the CDR3 end, and the missing part is taken from the germline J gene. The chain joins TRBV5-1 to TRBJ2-6; D is tentatively TRBD1 or TRBD2 (5 bases each). The CDR3 is 20 amino acids. Germline V gene data show CDR1 as SGHRS and CDR2 as YFSETQ. Trimming shortened V by 1 base and J by 2 bases, and 22 bases separated the two germline ends. The sequenced CDR3 bases are TGCGCCAGCAGCTTGAACGGTCACGCGAGAGGGGCGACTGGGGCCAACGTC. Protein sequence: CASSLNGHARGATGANV. Given in full, the CDR3 is CASSLNGHARGATGANVLTF. The full variable domain, its missing parts supplied by reference TRBV5-1 and TRBJ2-6, is KAGVTQTPRYLIKTRGQQVTLSCSPISGHRSVSWYQQTPGQGLQFLFEYFSETQRNKGNFPGRFSGRQFSNSRSEMNVSTLELGDSALYLCASSLNGHARGATGANVLTFGAGSRLTVL.